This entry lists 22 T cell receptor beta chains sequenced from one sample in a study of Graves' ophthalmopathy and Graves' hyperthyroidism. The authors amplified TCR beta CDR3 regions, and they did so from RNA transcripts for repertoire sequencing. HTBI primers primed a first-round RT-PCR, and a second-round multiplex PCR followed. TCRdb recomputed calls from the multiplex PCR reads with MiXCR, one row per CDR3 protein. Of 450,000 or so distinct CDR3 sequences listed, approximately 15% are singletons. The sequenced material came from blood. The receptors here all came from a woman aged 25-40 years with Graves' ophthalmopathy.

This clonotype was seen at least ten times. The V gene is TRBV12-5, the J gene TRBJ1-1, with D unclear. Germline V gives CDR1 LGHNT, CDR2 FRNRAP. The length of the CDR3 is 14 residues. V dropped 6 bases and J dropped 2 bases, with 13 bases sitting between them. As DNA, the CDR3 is TGTGCTAGTGGCCCCTCAGCGGTAAACACTGAAGCTTTCTTT. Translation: CASGPSAVNTEAFF.

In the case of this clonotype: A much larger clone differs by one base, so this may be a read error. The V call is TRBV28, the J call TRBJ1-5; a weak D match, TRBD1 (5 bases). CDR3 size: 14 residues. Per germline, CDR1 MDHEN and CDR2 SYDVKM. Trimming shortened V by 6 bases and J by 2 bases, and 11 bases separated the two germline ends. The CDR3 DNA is TGTGCCAGCAGCCCAGGGATCGGCAATCAGCCCCAGCATTTT. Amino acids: CASSPGIGNQPQHF.

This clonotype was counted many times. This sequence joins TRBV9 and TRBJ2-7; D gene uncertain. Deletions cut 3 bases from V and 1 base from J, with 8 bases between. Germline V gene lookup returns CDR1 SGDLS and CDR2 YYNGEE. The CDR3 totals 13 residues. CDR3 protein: CASSGSNSYEQYF. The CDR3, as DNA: TGTGCCAGCAGCGGTAGCAATTCCTACGAGCAGTACTTC.

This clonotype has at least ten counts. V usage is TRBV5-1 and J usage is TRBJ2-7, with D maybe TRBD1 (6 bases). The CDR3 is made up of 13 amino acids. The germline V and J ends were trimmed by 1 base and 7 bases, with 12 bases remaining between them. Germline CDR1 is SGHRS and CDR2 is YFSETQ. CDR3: CASSLTRGREQYF. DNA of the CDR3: TGCGCCAGCAGCTTGACCAGGGGCAGGGAGCAGTACTTC.

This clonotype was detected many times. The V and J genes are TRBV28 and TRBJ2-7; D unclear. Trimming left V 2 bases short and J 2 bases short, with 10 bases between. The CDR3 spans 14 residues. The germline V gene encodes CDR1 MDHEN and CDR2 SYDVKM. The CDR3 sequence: CASSLKAGPYEQYF. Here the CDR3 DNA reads TGTGCCAGCAGTTTAAAGGCAGGACCCTACGAGCAGTACTTC.

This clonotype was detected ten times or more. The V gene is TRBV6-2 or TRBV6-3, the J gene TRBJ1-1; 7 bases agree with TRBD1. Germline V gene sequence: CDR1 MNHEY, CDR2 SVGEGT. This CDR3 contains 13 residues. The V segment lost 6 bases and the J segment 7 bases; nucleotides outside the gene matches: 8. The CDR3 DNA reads TGTGCCAGCAGGGGAACAGGGGAAAATGAAGCTTTCTTT. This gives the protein CASRGTGENEAFF.

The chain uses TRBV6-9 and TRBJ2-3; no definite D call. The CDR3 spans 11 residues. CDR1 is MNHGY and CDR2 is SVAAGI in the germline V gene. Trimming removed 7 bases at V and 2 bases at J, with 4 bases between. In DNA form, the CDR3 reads TGTGCCAGCACCCACACAGATACGCAGTATTTT. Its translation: CASTHTDTQYF.

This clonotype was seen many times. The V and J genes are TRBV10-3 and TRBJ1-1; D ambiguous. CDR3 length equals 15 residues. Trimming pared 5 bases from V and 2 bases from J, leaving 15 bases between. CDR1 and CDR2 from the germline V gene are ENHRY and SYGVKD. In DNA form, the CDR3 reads TGTGCCATCAGTTTTTCAACGGGGTATAACACTGAAGCTTTCTTT. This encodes CAISFSTGYNTEAFF.

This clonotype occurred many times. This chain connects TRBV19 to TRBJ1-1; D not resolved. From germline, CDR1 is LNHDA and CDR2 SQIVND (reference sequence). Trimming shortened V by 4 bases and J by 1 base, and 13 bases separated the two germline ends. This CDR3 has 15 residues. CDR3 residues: CASSSRAGRNTEAFF. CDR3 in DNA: TGTGCCAGTAGTAGCCGCGCGGGGAGGAACACTGAAGCTTTCTTT.

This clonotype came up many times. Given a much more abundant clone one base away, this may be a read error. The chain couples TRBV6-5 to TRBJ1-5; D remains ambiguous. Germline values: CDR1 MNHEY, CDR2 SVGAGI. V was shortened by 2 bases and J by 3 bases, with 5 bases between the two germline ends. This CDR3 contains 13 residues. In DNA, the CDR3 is TGTGCCAGCAGTTACAGGGTCAATCAGCCCCAGCATTTT. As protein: CASSYRVNQPQHF.

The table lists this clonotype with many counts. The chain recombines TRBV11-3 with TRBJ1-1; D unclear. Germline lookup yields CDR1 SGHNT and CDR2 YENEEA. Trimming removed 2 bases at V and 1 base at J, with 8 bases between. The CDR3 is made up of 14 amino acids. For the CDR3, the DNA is TGTGCCAGCAGCTTAATTCAGCAGAACACTGAAGCTTTCTTT. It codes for CASSLIQQNTEAFF.

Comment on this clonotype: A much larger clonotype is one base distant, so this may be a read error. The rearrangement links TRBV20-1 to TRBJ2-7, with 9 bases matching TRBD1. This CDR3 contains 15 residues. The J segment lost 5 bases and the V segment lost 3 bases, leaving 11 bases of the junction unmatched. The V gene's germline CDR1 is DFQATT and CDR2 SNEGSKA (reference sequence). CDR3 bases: TGCAGTGCTAGCGGGGGCGGGACAGGGAGCCACGAGCAGTACTTC. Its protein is CSASGGGTGSHEQYF.

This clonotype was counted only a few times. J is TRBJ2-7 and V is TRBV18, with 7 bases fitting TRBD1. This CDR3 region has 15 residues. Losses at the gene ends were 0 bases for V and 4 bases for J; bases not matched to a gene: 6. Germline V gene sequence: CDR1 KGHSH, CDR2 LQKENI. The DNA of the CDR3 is TGTGCCAGCTCACCACCGAAAGGGGGCTCGTACGAGCAGTACTTC. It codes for CASSPPKGGSYEQYF.

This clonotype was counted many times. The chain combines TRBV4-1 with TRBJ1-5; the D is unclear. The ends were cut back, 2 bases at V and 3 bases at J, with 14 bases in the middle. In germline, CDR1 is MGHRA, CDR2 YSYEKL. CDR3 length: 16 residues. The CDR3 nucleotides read TGCGCCAGCAGCCAAAAACGGCTTTATGACAATCAGCCCCAGCATTTT. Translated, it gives CASSQKRLYDNQPQHF.

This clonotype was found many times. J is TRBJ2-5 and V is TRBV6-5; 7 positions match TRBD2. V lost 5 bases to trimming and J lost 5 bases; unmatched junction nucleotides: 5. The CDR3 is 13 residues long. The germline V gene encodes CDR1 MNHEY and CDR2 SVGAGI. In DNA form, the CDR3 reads TGTGCCAGCAGTCCCGTGGGGGGGGAGACCCAGTACTTC. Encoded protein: CASSPVGGETQYF.

The CDR3 region is CASSLTGAPILDEQYF. The DNA of the CDR3 is TGTGCCAGCAGTCTTACAGGGGCGCCGATATTGGACGAGCAGTACTTC. J is TRBJ2-7 and V is TRBV28, with 7 bases that match TRBD1. The CDR3 spans 16 residues. The trim removed 5 bases at V and 5 bases at J, leaving 15 bases unmatched. Germline V gene lookup returns CDR1 MDHEN and CDR2 SYDVKM.

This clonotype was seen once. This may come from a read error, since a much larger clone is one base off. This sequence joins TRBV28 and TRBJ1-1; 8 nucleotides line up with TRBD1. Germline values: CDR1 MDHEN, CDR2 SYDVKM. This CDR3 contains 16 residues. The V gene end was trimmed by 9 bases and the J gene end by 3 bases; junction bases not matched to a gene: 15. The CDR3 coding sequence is TGTGCCAGTACTCTTAACAGGGGGTCGCGGTACACTGAAGCTTTCTTT. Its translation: CASTLNRGSRYTEAFF.

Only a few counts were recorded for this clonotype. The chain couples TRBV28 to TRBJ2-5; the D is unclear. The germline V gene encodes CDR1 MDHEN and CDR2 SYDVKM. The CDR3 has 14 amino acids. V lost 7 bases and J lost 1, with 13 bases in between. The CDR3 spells CASTLGWTQETQYF. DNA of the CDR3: TGTGCCAGCACCCTGGGGTGGACCCAAGAGACCCAGTACTTC.

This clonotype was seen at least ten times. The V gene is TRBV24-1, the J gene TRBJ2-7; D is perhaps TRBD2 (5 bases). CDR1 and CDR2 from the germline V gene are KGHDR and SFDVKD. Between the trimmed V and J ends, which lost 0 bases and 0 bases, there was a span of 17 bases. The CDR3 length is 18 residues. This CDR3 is CATSDLRRGRYLSYEQYF. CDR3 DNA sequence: TGTGCCACCAGTGATTTGAGACGTGGGAGATACCTCTCCTACGAGCAGTACTTC.

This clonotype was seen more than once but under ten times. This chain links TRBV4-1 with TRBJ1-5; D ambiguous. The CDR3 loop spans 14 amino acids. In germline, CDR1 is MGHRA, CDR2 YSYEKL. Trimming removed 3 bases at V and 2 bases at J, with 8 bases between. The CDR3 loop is CASSHPGGNQPQHF. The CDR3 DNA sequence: TGCGCCAGCAGCCACCCGGGCGGCAATCAGCCCCAGCATTTT.

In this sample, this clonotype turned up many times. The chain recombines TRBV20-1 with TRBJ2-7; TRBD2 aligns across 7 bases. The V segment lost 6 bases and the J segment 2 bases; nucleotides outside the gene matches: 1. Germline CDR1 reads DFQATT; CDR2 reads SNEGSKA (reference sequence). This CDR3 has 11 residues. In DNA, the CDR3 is TGCAGTGCGGCGGGAGCCTACGAGCAGTACTTC. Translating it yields CSAAGAYEQYF.

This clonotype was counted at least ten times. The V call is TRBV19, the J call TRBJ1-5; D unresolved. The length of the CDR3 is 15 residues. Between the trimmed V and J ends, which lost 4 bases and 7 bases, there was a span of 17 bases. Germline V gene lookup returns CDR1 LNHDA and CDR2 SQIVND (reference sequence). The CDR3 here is CASSTGETSGQPQHF. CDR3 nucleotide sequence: TGTGCCAGTAGTACAGGCGAGACTAGTGGGCAGCCCCAGCATTTT.